The sequence of this TCR beta chain was determined in a study of blood T cell repertoires in COVID-19. Patients in Seattle were enrolled during active infection, then followed longitudinally. Original analysis: Reference gene primer amplification yielded estimated nucleated cell counts. Profiling relied on immunoSEQ multiplex PCR, and the TCRdb table lists in-frame clones only, not all of them. The DNA was the basis for D and trimming; V, J and clone size are from that table. The repertoire has 150,000 to 200,000 clones, approximately 82% of them found once; the top ten carry 7%. Specimen: peripheral blood. The TCR comes from a woman between 40 and 50 years old with COVID-19, enrolled during active disease.

The CDR3 reads CASSLAAVGTSQYF. The CDR3 DNA sequence: TGTGCCAGCAGCTTAGCGGCCGTGGGGACTTCGCAGTATTTT. This chain joins TRBV7-3 and TRBJ2-3; maybe TRBD2 (6 bases). V was shortened by 2 bases and J by 10 bases, with 16 bases between the two germline ends. The CDR3 is 14 residues long. Germline-derived CDR1 and CDR2 are SGHTA and FQGTGA.